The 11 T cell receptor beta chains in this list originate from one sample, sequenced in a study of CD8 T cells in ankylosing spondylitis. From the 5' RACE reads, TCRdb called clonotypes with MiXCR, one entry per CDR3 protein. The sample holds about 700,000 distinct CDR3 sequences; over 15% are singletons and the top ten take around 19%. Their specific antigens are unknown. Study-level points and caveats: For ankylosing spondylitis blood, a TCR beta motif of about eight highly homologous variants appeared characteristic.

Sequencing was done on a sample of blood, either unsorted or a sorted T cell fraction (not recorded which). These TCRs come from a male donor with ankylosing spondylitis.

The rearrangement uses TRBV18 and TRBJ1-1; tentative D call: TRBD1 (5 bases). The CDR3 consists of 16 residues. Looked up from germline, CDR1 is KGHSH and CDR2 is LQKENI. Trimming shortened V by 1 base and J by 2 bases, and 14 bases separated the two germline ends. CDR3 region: CASSPQAGRPNTEAFF. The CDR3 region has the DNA TGTGCCAGCTCACCACAGGCAGGGAGGCCAAACACTGAAGCTTTCTTT.

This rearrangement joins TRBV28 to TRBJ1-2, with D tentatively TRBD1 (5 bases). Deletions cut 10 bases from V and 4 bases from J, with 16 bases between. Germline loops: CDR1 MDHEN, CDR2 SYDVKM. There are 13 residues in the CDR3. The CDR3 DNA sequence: TGTGCCACCGAGAAACAGGCGGGCTATGGCTACACCTTC. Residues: CATEKQAGYGYTF.

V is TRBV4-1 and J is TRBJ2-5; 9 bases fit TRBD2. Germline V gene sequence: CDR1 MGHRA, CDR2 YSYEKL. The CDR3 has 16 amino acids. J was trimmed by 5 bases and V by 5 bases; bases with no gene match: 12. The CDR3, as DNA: TGCGCCAGCAGCGGACGCGGGGGACTAGCTCGGGAGACCCAGTACTTC. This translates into CASSGRGGLARETQYF.

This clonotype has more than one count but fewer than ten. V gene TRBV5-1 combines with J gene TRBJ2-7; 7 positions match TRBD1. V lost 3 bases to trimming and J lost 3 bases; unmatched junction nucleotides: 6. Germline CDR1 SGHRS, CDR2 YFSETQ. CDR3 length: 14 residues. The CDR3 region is CASSSEAGGYEQYF. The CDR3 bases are TGCGCCAGCAGCTCGGAGGCAGGGGGCTACGAGCAGTACTTC.

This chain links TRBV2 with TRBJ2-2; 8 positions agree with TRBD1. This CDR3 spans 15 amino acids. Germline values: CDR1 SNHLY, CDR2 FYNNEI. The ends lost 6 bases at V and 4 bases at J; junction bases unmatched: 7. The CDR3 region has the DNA TGTGCCAGCAGACTCCAGGGGGCGCGCACCGGGGAGCTGTTTTTT. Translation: CASRLQGARTGELFF. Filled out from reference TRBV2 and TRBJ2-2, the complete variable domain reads EPEVTQTPSHQVTQMGQEVILRCVPISNHLYFYWYRQILGQKVEFLVSFYNNEISEKSEIFDDQFSVERPDGSNFTLKIRSTKLEDSAMYFCASRLQGARTGELFFGEGSRLTVL.

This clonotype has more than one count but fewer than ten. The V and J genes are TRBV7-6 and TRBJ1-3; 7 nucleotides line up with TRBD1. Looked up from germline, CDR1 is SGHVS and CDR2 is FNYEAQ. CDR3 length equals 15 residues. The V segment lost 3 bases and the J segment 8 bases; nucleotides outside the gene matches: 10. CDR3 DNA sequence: TGTGCCAGCAGCTTGGGACAGACGTCCCGGGACACCATATATTTT. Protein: CASSLGQTSRDTIYF.

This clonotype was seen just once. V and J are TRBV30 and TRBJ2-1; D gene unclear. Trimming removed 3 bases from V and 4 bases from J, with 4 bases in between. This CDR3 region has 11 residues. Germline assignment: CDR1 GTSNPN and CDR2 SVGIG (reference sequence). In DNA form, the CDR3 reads TGTGCCTGGAGGAGGTACAATGAGCAGTTCTTC. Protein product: CAWRRYNEQFF.

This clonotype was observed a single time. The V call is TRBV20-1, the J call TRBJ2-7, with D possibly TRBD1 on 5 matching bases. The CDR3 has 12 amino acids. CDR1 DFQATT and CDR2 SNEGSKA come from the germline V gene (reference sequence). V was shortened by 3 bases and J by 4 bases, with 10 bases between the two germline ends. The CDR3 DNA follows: TGCAGTGCTAGGACGGACATGTACGAGCAGTACTTC. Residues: CSARTDMYEQYF.

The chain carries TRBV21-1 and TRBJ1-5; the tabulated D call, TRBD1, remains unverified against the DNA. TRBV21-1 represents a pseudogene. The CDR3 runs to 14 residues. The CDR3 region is CASSSQGRVGPQHF. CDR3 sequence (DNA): TGTGCCAGCAGTTCGCAGGGTAGGGTCGGGCCCCAGCATTTT.

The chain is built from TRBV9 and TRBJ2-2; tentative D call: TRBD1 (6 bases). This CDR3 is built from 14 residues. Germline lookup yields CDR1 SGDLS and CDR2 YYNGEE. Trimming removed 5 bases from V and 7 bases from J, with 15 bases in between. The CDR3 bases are TGTGCCAGCAGTGCTACAGGGTTGGGCGGGGAGCTGTTTTTT. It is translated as CASSATGLGGELFF.

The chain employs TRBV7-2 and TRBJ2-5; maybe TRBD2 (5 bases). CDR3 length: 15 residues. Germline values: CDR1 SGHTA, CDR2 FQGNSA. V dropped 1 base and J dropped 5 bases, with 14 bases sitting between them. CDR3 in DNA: TGTGCCAGCAGCTTAGATAGCGTGAGAGGGGAGACCCAGTACTTC. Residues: CASSLDSVRGETQYF.